This T cell receptor (beta chain) was recorded in a study of T cells in Graves' hyperthyroidism and ophthalmopathy. What was amplified from RNA transcripts were TCR beta CDR3 regions. Initially, a first-round RT-PCR of the TCR CDR3 employed the HTBI primer set. MiXCR, run by TCRdb on the multiplex PCR reads, gives a single entry per CDR3 protein. The sample holds about 400,000 distinct CDR3 sequences, 15% to 18% seen once. This CDR3 spans 18 amino acids. The trim removed 2 bases at V and 6 bases at J, leaving 10 bases unmatched. CDR1 is SGDLS and CDR2 is YYNGEE in the germline V gene. At least ten counts were recorded for this clonotype.

The chain couples TRBV9 to TRBJ2-1, with 14 bases aligning to TRBD2. The receptor was derived from a woman younger than 35 with Graves' hyperthyroidism. What was sequenced was blood. CDR3 DNA: TGTGCCAGCAGCGTCAGACCCGGGACTAGCGGGAGCGGCAATGAGCAGTTCTTC. Translated, it gives CASSVRPGTSGSGNEQFF.